Reported below is one T cell receptor beta chain. Its antigen is currently unknown. Between the trimmed V and J ends, which lost 4 bases and 3 bases, there was a span of 12 bases. CDR1 is SEHNR, CDR2 FQNEAQ, per germline (reference sequence). The length of the CDR3 is 14 residues. TCR beta CDR3 regions were amplified from RNA transcripts. The HTBI primer set drove a first-round RT-PCR of the TCR CDR3. TCRdb re-called the multiplex PCR reads through MiXCR, storing one row per CDR3 protein. Here the sample spans roughly 500,000 distinct CDR3 sequences, 35% to 50% being singletons. The source of the sample is a study of T cells in Graves' hyperthyroidism and ophthalmopathy. Whole-study findings and limits: For ophthalmopathy, model prediction preceded onset by a median approximately 6 months.

The clonotype comes from an adult woman with Graves' disease, either hyperthyroidism or ophthalmopathy (not recorded which). The chain has TRBV7-9 and TRBJ2-5, with a possible D match to TRBD2 (6 bases). The material sequenced was peripheral blood or thyroid tissue (not recorded which). As DNA, the CDR3 is TGTGCCAGCAGCTCTGACGGGGGAGAAGAGACCCAGTACTTC. Translation gives CASSSDGGEETQYF. The complete variable domain, with remaining parts taken from reference TRBV7-9 and TRBJ2-5, reads DTGVSQNPRHKITKRGQNVTFRCDPISEHNRLYWYRQTLGQGPEFLTYFQNEAQLEKSRLLSDRFSAERPKGSFSTLEIQRTEQGDSAMYLCASSSDGGEETQYFGPGTRLLVL.